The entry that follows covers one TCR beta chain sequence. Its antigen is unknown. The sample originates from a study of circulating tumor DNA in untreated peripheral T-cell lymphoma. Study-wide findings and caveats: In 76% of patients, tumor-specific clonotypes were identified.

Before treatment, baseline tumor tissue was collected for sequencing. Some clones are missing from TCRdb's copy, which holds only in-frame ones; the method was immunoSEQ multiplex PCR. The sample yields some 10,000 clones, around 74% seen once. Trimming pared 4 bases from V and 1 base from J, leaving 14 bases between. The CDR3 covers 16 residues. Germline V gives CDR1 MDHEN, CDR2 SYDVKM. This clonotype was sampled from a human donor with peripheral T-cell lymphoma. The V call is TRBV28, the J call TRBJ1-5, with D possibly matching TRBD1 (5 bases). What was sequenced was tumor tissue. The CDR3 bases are TGTGCCAGCAGTTCAACCCCGGGACTCAGCAATCAGCCCCAGCATTTT. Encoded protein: CASSSTPGLSNQPQHF.